A single sample gave rise to the 18 T cell receptor beta chains below, sequenced in a study of shared clonotypes between healthy human individuals. Profiled with immunoSEQ multiplex PCR; TCRdb holds only in-frame clones, not every one. The data show some 2.4 million clones, with roughly 93% seen just once and about 0.38% held by the top ten. Sequenced input: naive CD4+ T cells from PBMCs. This sample's subset: CD45RA+ positively selected. The receptors shown here come from a man younger than 35 in good health. Some clones in this sample may be carry-over from other donors' samples.

This chain links TRBV28 with TRBJ1-5; 7 bases map to TRBD1. CDR3 size: 15 residues. The V segment lost 3 bases and the J segment 7 bases; nucleotides outside the gene matches: 9. The germline gives CDR1 MDHEN, CDR2 SYDVKM. In DNA form, the CDR3 reads TGTGCCAGCAGTTTCTACAGGGGTAGGATACAGCCCCAGCATTTT. Its protein product is CASSFYRGRIQPQHF.

This clone has only one observation. The chain has TRBV7-2 and TRBJ1-2; D ambiguous. CDR3 size: 14 residues. V dropped 9 bases and J dropped 5 bases, with 19 bases sitting between them. The V gene's germline CDR1 is SGHTA and CDR2 FQGNSA. The CDR3 reads CASGPVGLWYGYTF. DNA of the CDR3: TGTGCCAGTGGGCCGGTGGGCCTATGGTATGGCTACACCTTC.

The J gene is TRBJ1-1, the V gene TRBV28, with D possibly TRBD1 on 6 matching bases. The CDR3 sequence is 14 residues long. The germline V gene encodes CDR1 MDHEN and CDR2 SYDVKM. V shed 3 bases and J shed 10 bases, with 18 bases lying between them. The CDR3 DNA is TGTGCCAGCAGTTTCGGCCAGGGGACACGTGGAGCTTTCTTT. The encoded protein is CASSFGQGTRGAFF. The whole variable domain, filled in from reference TRBV28 and TRBJ1-1, reads DVKVTQSSRYLVKRTGEKVFLECVQDMDHENMFWYRQDPGLGLRLIYFSYDVKMKEKGDIPEGYSVSREKKERFSLILESASTNQTSMYLCASSFGQGTRGAFFGQGTRLTVV.

The V gene is TRBV25-1, the J gene TRBJ1-2; possible D gene TRBD1, 6 bases. Trimming cost V 6 bases and J 6 bases, with 20 bases left between them. CDR1 is MGHDK, CDR2 SYGVNS, per germline. This CDR3 is 15 amino acids long. CDR3 sequence (DNA): TGTGCCAGCAGCGCCAGAGGGCAGGGGAGAAATGGCTACACCTTC. Residues: CASSARGQGRNGYTF.

This rearrangement joins TRBV10-2 to TRBJ2-5; 16 bases match TRBD2. This CDR3 has 19 amino acids. The germline gives CDR1 WSHSY, CDR2 SAAADI. V lost 4 bases, J lost 4 bases, and 12 bases stayed unmatched. The CDR3 DNA reads as TGCGCCAGCAGTGCCCAGGGGGTGGGACTAGCGGGAGGGACAGAGACCCAGTACTTC. Its protein product is CASSAQGVGLAGGTETQYF.

The chain links TRBV5-1 to TRBJ2-3, with 9 bases lining up with TRBD2. The CDR3 length is 17 residues. V lost 4 bases, J lost 4 bases, and 13 bases stayed unmatched. CDR1 is SGHRS and CDR2 is YFSETQ in the germline V gene. The CDR3 loop is CASSPQGGAGGSDTQYF. DNA for the CDR3: TGCGCCAGCAGCCCCCAAGGGGGGGCGGGAGGGTCAGATACGCAGTATTTT.

This clone appeared once. The chain employs TRBV28 and TRBJ2-5, with D tentatively TRBD2 (5 bases). The CDR3 is 15 residues long. With 11 bases removed from V and 3 bases from J, the gap between germline ends came to 22 bases. The germline V gene has CDR1 MDHEN and CDR2 SYDVKM. CDR3 sequence (DNA): TGTGCCTCAAACGGCCCCGGGGTTGGAGAAGAGACCCAGTACTTC. It specifies CASNGPGVGEETQYF.

This clone was seen a few times. The chain links TRBV29-1 to TRBJ2-3; maybe TRBD2 (5 bases). V was shortened by 8 bases and J by 8 bases, with 14 bases between the two germline ends. This CDR3 comprises 11 residues. Germline assignment: CDR1 SQVTM and CDR2 ANQGSEA. The CDR3 DNA sequence: TGCAGCCCTTACGGAGGAGGTACGCAGTATTTT. Protein product: CSPYGGGTQYF.

This chain joins TRBV28 and TRBJ2-1; no reliable D call. CDR1 MDHEN and CDR2 SYDVKM come from the germline V gene. V dropped 6 bases and J dropped 6 bases, with 9 bases sitting between them. The CDR3 has 12 amino acids. The CDR3 is CASRSLRNEQFF. The CDR3 nucleotides are TGTGCCAGCAGGTCTCTACGCAATGAGCAGTTCTTC.

The chain recombines TRBV23-1 with TRBJ1-2; possible D gene TRBD1, 5 bases. TRBV23-1 is placed among ORFs of uncertain function. With 7 bases removed from V and 2 bases from J, the gap between germline ends came to 29 bases. The CDR3 is made up of 19 amino acids. Written as DNA, the CDR3 is TGCGCCAGCATACTCTCCGGGACGAAAATACCACCCCTCAACTATGGCTACACCTTC. Residues: CASILSGTKIPPLNYGYTF.

Turning to this clone: The sample has other DNA sequences that encode this CDR3 too. This chain links TRBV6-1 with TRBJ1-3, with TRBD1 matching 7 bases. The CDR3 runs to 15 residues. Germline V gene sequence: CDR1 MNHNS, CDR2 SASEGT. After removal of 4 bases from V and 0 bases from J, the junction contained 3 bases not matched to a gene. The CDR3 nucleotides are TGTGCCAGCAGTGTAGCAGGGGGCTCTGGAAACACCATATATTTT. Encoded protein: CASSVAGGSGNTIYF.

The V call is TRBV6-4, the J call TRBJ2-1; 7 positions agree with TRBD2. Trimming took 5 bases from V and 6 from J; bases not matched to a gene: 10. Per the germline V gene, CDR1 is MRHNA and CDR2 is SNTAGT. CDR3 length: 15 residues. CDR3 coding DNA: TGTGCCAGCAGTAGCTTCAGCGGGAACCGCAATGAGCAGTTCTTC. This gives the protein CASSSFSGNRNEQFF.

The rearrangement uses TRBV27 and TRBJ2-2; D unresolved. Germline V gene lookup returns CDR1 MNHEY and CDR2 SMNVEV (reference sequence). Trimming stripped 5 bases from V and 1 base from J, with 8 bases between. This CDR3 region has 14 residues. The CDR3 loop reads CASSPLGNTGELFF. DNA for the CDR3: TGTGCCAGCAGTCCCTTGGGGAACACCGGGGAGCTGTTTTTT.

This chain joins TRBV28 and TRBJ1-4, with TRBD1 matching 9 bases. The CDR3 covers 14 residues. Germline CDR1 and CDR2: MDHEN and SYDVKM. Germline trimming cut 4 bases from V and 7 bases from J; bases unmatched to any gene: 4. DNA for the CDR3: TGTGCCAGCAGTTCGACAGGGGGTACTGAAAAACTGTTTTTT. Residues: CASSSTGGTEKLFF.

The J gene is TRBJ2-7, the V gene TRBV7-2; 10 bases are shared with TRBD2. Trimming took 5 bases from V and 4 from J; bases not matched to a gene: 11. In germline, CDR1 is SGHTA, CDR2 FQGNSA. The CDR3 covers 16 residues. Written as DNA, the CDR3 is TGTGCCAGCAGCCTGATAGCGGGAGGACCGGAGTACGAGCAGTACTTC. Residues: CASSLIAGGPEYEQYF.

V and J are TRBV25-1 and TRBJ1-4; TRBD1 aligns across 7 bases. The CDR3 loop spans 14 amino acids. In germline, CDR1 is MGHDK, CDR2 SYGVNS. The J segment lost 4 bases and the V segment lost 7 bases, leaving 6 bases of the junction unmatched. CDR3 loop: CASTTGAVNEKLFF. CDR3 DNA sequence: TGTGCCAGCACTACAGGGGCTGTTAATGAAAAACTGTTTTTT.

The table lists this clone with a count of one. The V call is TRBV18, the J call TRBJ1-2; no reliable D call. CDR1 and CDR2 (germline): KGHSH, LQKENI. The CDR3 is 15 amino acids. V lost 0 bases and J 4 bases, leaving 12 bases between the germline ends. The DNA for the CDR3 is TGTGCCAGCTCACCACCTGGGTTGAGCAGCTATGGCTACACCTTC. This translates into CASSPPGLSSYGYTF.

The chain links TRBV19 to TRBJ1-5; TRBD1 agrees at 7 bases. CDR3 length: 15 amino acids. Germline loops: CDR1 LNHDA, CDR2 SQIVND (reference sequence). Unmatched junction bases numbered 9, after V lost 6 bases and J lost 4 bases. The CDR3 region is CASSMNRDSNQPQHF. The CDR3 nucleotides are TGTGCCAGTAGCATGAACCGGGACAGTAATCAGCCCCAGCATTTT.